This T cell receptor (beta chain) originates from a study of shared clonotypes between healthy human individuals. Trimming pared 0 bases from V and 7 bases from J, leaving 14 bases between. Per the germline V gene, CDR1 is SGHRS and CDR2 is YFSETQ. The CDR3 loop spans 15 amino acids. Whole-study results and caveats: Sharing across a few donors was seen in 4.5% to 5.5% of naive CD4 clonotypes. Estimated richness values were generally larger in naive subsets than in memory subsets.

The table came from immunoSEQ multiplex PCR; TCRdb's copy has only in-frame clones and leaves some out. The sample shows about 2 million clones, about 95% of them seen only once. CD45RO-negative, CCR7-selected cells formed the naive CD8 fraction, which excluded terminally differentiated effector memory CD45RA+ cells. On this clone itself: Its antigen is as yet unknown.

This receptor was identified in a young man in good health. What was sequenced was naive CD8+ T cells sorted from blood. The chain recombines TRBV5-1 with TRBJ1-5, with TRBD1 as a possible D gene (5 bases). The CDR3 sequence: CASSLAGTASQPQHF. The DNA of the CDR3 is TGCGCCAGCAGCTTGGCCGGGACGGCCTCCCAGCCCCAGCATTTT.